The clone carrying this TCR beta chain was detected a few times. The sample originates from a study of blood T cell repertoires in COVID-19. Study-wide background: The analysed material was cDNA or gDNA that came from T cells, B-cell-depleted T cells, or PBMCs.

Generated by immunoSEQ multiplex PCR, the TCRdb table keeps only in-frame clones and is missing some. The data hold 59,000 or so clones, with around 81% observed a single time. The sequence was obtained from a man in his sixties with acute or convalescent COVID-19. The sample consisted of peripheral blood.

CDR3 bases: TGTGCCAGTAGTATAGGTAGGGCCAACGTCCTGACTTTC. This sequence encodes CASSIGRANVLTF. The V and J genes are TRBV19 and TRBJ2-6; D is uncertain. CDR3 size: 13 residues. V lost 1 base to trimming and J lost 5 bases, with 3 bases between them. Germline CDR1 is LNHDA and CDR2 is SQIVND (reference sequence).